The 18 T cell receptor beta chains below all came from one sample that was sequenced in a study of identical twins (TCRdb year 2016). Libraries were prepared through 5' RACE. Sequencing was carried out with an Illumina HiSeq 2000. TCRdb took the public reads, trimmed them with fastp at Q25, ran MiXCR for clone calling and kept in-frame beta chains. All rows with the same CDR3 protein become a single entry with the most common DNA and genes. For this sample there are 350,000 to 600,000 distinct CDR3 sequences; 13% to 15% appear just once. Together, the top ten hold more than 0.5% of the sample. These data were also filed under a second study, of yellow fever vaccine responses in identical twins.

Sample: CD4+ T cells sorted from blood. These receptor sequences come from a woman between 18 and 30 years old in good health.

The chain joins TRBV7-2 to TRBJ1-2; TRBD1 matches at 8 bases. The CDR3 is 13 residues long. The V gene's germline CDR1 is SGHTA and CDR2 FQGNSA. V shed 5 bases, J shed 6 bases, and the junction held 5 bases outside the gene matches. The CDR3 DNA follows: TGTGCCAGCAGCGGAGACAGGGGTAATGGCTACACCTTC. Protein: CASSGDRGNGYTF.

The chain uses TRBV6-2 or TRBV6-3 and TRBJ2-1; D is ambiguous. V lost 5 bases to trimming and J lost 11 bases, with 16 bases between them. The CDR3 extends over 13 amino acids. Per the germline V gene, CDR1 is MNHEY and CDR2 is SVGEGT. CDR3 bases: TGTGCCAGCAGTCCATCCTCCGTCTTAAAGCAGTTCTTC. This encodes CASSPSSVLKQFF.

This sequence joins TRBV20-1 and TRBJ2-3; D gene unclear. The CDR3 has 10 amino acids. Germline CDR1 reads DFQATT; CDR2 reads SNEGSKA (reference sequence). V lost 4 bases and J 13 bases, leaving 12 bases between the germline ends. The CDR3 loop reads CSAKQSREYF. The CDR3 DNA reads as TGCAGTGCTAAACAGTCTCGGGAGTATTTT.

The table lists this clonotype with a few counts. The chain uses TRBV24-1 and TRBJ2-2; D possibly corresponds to TRBD2 (7 bases). CDR3 length: 16 amino acids. V was clipped by 5 bases and J by 2 bases, with 14 bases between them. Germline V gene data show CDR1 as KGHDR and CDR2 as SFDVKD. The CDR3 nucleotides are TGTGCCACCAGTGTGGGAGGGGGGGCCAACACCGGGGAGCTGTTTTTT. Amino acid sequence: CATSVGGGANTGELFF.

The gene calls are TRBV15 and TRBJ1-3, with D possibly being TRBD1 (5 bases). The CDR3 extends over 16 amino acids. Germline V gene sequence: CDR1 LNHNV, CDR2 YYDKDF (reference sequence). The V gene lost 0 bases and the J gene lost 0 bases, with 9 bases spanning the gap. CDR3 in DNA: TGTGCCACCAGCAGAGATTGGGGCCCCTCTGGAAACACCATATATTTT. Amino acid sequence: CATSRDWGPSGNTIYF.

The gene calls are TRBV20-1 and TRBJ1-1, with D tentatively TRBD1 (5 bases). This CDR3 is built from 13 residues. Trimming removed 3 bases at V and 11 bases at J, with 19 bases between. CDR1 DFQATT and CDR2 SNEGSKA come from the germline V gene (reference sequence). CDR3 in DNA: TGCAGTGCTAGTCAGCAGGGAGGGATGAGGGCTTTCTTT. Its protein product is CSASQQGGMRAFF.

The chain has TRBV12-3 or TRBV12-4 and TRBJ1-5, with D possibly being TRBD1 (5 bases). The V gene lost 7 bases and the J gene lost 4 bases, with 11 bases spanning the gap. There are 13 residues in the CDR3. Here the CDR3 DNA reads TGTGCCAGCATGAGGGGCGGGAATCAGCCCCAGCATTTT. This sequence encodes CASMRGGNQPQHF.

The chain couples TRBV12-3 or TRBV12-4 to TRBJ1-2, with 11 bases that match TRBD1. The CDR3 extends over 15 amino acids. The V gene end was trimmed by 3 bases and the J gene end by 8 bases; junction bases not matched to a gene: 8. The CDR3 region has the DNA TGTGCCAGCAGTTTGGGGACAGGGGGTTCTATGGGCTACACCTTC. This encodes CASSLGTGGSMGYTF.

This clonotype was counted a few times. The genes are TRBV6-6 and TRBJ2-1; the D is unclear. The germline V gene has CDR1 MNHNY and CDR2 SVGAGI (reference sequence). The CDR3 is 11 amino acids. The germline V and J ends were trimmed by 4 bases and 6 bases, with 4 bases remaining between them. CDR3 region: CASSSINEQFF. In DNA, the CDR3 is TGTGCCAGCAGTTCAATCAATGAGCAGTTCTTC.

The chain has TRBV27 and TRBJ2-1; tentative D call: TRBD1 (6 bases). Trimming took 2 bases from V and 2 from J, leaving 7 bases between them. In germline, CDR1 is MNHEY, CDR2 SMNVEV (reference sequence). This CDR3 comprises 14 residues. CDR3 in amino acids: CASSLPGAYNEQFF. The CDR3 DNA sequence: TGTGCCAGCAGTTTACCAGGGGCCTACAATGAGCAGTTCTTC.

Only a few counts were recorded for this clonotype. The chain employs TRBV5-1 and TRBJ1-2; D is unclear. The V and J ends lost 0 bases and 8 bases respectively, with 11 bases between them. The CDR3 consists of 13 residues. Germline values: CDR1 SGHRS, CDR2 YFSETQ. CDR3 residues: CASSLVTGGGYTF. The CDR3 DNA is TGCGCCAGCAGCTTGGTTACCGGAGGGGGCTACACCTTC.

This clonotype was seen at least ten times. V is TRBV5-6 and J is TRBJ1-4, with a possible D match to TRBD1 (6 bases). Germline assignment: CDR1 SGHDT and CDR2 YYEEEE. Trimming removed 2 bases from V and 7 bases from J, with 12 bases in between. This CDR3 is 14 amino acids long. CDR3 in amino acids: CASSLSGVGEKLFF. DNA for the CDR3: TGTGCCAGCAGCTTATCAGGGGTCGGTGAAAAACTGTTTTTT. The complete variable domain, with remaining parts taken from reference TRBV5-6 and TRBJ1-4, reads DAGVTQSPTHLIKTRGQQVTLRCSPKSGHDTVSWYQQALGQGPQFIFQYYEEEERQRGNFPDRFSGHQFPNYSSELNVNALLLGDSALYLCASSLSGVGEKLFFGSGTQLSVL.

The rearrangement uses TRBV19 and TRBJ2-7; 9 positions match TRBD1. The CDR3 spans 16 residues. Germline V gene data show CDR1 as LNHDA and CDR2 as SQIVND (reference sequence). V lost 5 bases to trimming and J lost 5 bases; unmatched junction nucleotides: 13. The CDR3 DNA sequence: TGTGCCAGTAGTCCGGCGGCCGGGACAGGGTATCACGAGCAGTACTTC. It yields the protein CASSPAAGTGYHEQYF. Using reference TRBV19 and TRBJ2-7 for the parts outside the CDR3, the full variable domain is DGGITQSPKYLFRKEGQNVTLSCEQNLNHDAMYWYRQDPGQGLRLIYYSQIVNDFQKGDIAEGYSVSREKKESFPLTVTSAQKNPTAFYLCASSPAAGTGYHEQYFGPGTRLTVT.

The rearrangement links TRBV24-1 to TRBJ2-5, with a weak D call TRBD2 (7 bases). This CDR3 comprises 15 residues. Germline CDR1 and CDR2: KGHDR and SFDVKD. The V gene lost 2 bases and the J gene lost 5 bases, with 14 bases spanning the gap. In DNA, the CDR3 is TGTGCCACCAGTGATTCTGGGGGGGCTGGTGAGACCCAGTACTTC. Its translation: CATSDSGGAGETQYF.

The chain is built from TRBV6-1 and TRBJ2-7; TRBD1 matches 7 bases. Germline CDR1 reads MNHNS; CDR2 reads SASEGT. CDR3 length: 14 amino acids. After removal of 6 bases from V and 2 bases from J, the junction contained 7 bases not matched to a gene. The CDR3 loop reads CASRQNRGTYEQYF. The CDR3 nucleotides read TGTGCCAGCAGACAGAACAGGGGAACCTACGAGCAGTACTTC.

This clonotype was recorded a few times. This chain links TRBV4-3 with TRBJ1-2, with D uncertain. Trimming removed 0 bases at V and 3 bases at J, with 5 bases between. Per germline, CDR1 LGHNA and CDR2 YSLEER. This CDR3 has 13 amino acids. The CDR3: CASSQEVDYGYTF. The CDR3 nucleotides are TGCGCCAGCAGCCAAGAAGTGGACTATGGCTACACCTTC.

This clonotype was counted a few times. The chain recombines TRBV7-9 with TRBJ2-3; D possibly corresponds to TRBD1 (5 bases). Germline CDR1 and CDR2: SEHNR and FQNEAQ (reference sequence). The CDR3 contains 14 residues. The V end was cut by 5 bases, the J end by 1 base, with 10 bases between. The CDR3 reads CASSPEGGTDTQYF. The DNA for the CDR3 is TGTGCCAGCAGCCCTGAAGGGGGCACAGATACGCAGTATTTT.

This chain uses TRBV7-6 with TRBJ2-3; TRBD1 matches at 10 bases. CDR3 size: 16 residues. Germline V lookup: CDR1 SGHVS, CDR2 FNYEAQ. V lost 5 bases, J lost 2 bases, and 7 bases stayed unmatched. CDR3 sequence (DNA): TGTGCCAGCAGCCCGGCCGGGACAGGGGTCACAGATACGCAGTATTTT. This encodes CASSPAGTGVTDTQYF.